The rows below give T cell receptor beta chains drawn from one sample of a study of blood T cell repertoires in COVID-19. The data were produced by immunoSEQ multiplex PCR, yet TCRdb's version contains in-frame clones alone and is incomplete. Of a few hundred thousand clones in the sample, 70% to 80% are singletons; the top ten hold approximately 3.2%. The sequenced sample consisted of peripheral blood. The receptors stem from an elderly woman with acute or convalescent COVID-19. Both conserved end residues are part of each CDR3. A D gene is named only where the DNA matches it firmly. Size is stated for part of the rows, as once, few or many counts, or as a class when the clone is expanded.

D gene	CDR3 length	J gene	clone size	V gene	CDR3 protein	CDR3 DNA
TRBD2	17	TRBJ2-3	once	TRBV7-9	CASSLGLGGGATDTQYF	TGTGCCAGCAGCTTAGGACTGGGCGGGGGGGCTACAGATACGCAGTATTTT
NA	14	TRBJ1-4	once	TRBV29-1	CSVQTPRENEKLFF	TGCAGCGTCCAGACCCCTAGAGAGAATGAAAAACTGTTTTTT
TRBD1	14	TRBJ1-6	NA	TRBV7-8	CASSLTGQNSPLHF	TGTGCCAGCAGCTTGACGGGACAGAATTCACCCCTCCACTTT
NA	16	TRBJ1-2	few	TRBV9	CASSAGPGEFYYGYTF	TGTGCCAGCAGCGCGGGCCCGGGGGAGTTCTACTATGGCTACACCTTC
NA	15	TRBJ1-1	NA	TRBV6-5	CASSYSLPRSTEAFF	TGTGCCAGCAGTTACTCGCTGCCGAGATCTACTGAAGCTTTCTTT
NA	14	TRBJ1-1	few	TRBV19	CASSIIGPGSEAFF	TGTGCCAGTAGTATAATAGGGCCGGGGTCTGAAGCTTTCTTT
NA	13	TRBJ1-2	once	TRBV7-2	CASSLSTGRGYTF	TGTGCCAGCAGCTTAAGTACAGGGAGAGGCTACACCTTC
NA	14	TRBJ1-1	NA	TRBV7-9	CASSLARGNTEAFF	TGTGCCAGCAGCTTAGCGCGGGGGAACACTGAAGCTTTCTTT
NA	15	TRBJ2-6	NA	TRBV27	CASSWSYSGANVLTF	TGTGCCAGCAGTTGGAGTTACTCTGGGGCCAACGTCCTGACTTTC
NA	12	TRBJ2-7	NA	TRBV11-2	CASSLLVYEQYF	TGTGCCAGCAGCTTATTAGTTTACGAGCAGTACTTC
NA	17	TRBJ1-3	NA	TRBV13	CASSLGVAGISGNTIYF	TGTGCCAGCAGCTTGGGCGTGGCAGGGATCTCTGGAAACACCATATATTTT
TRBD1	16	TRBJ1-2	NA	TRBV9	CASSVDFGTGNYGYTF	TGTGCCAGCAGCGTAGACTTTGGGACAGGGAACTATGGCTACACCTTC
TRBD1	15	TRBJ1-5	NA	TRBV2	CASSPTGFSNQPQHF	TGTGCCAGCAGCCCGACAGGGTTCAGCAATCAGCCCCAGCATTTT
NA	13	TRBJ2-5	NA	TRBV7-8	CASSFQGRETQYF	TGTGCCAGCAGCTTTCAGGGCAGGGAGACCCAGTACTTC
NA	13	TRBJ1-1	NA	TRBV9	CASSPGGRTEAFF	TGTGCCAGCAGCCCGGGGGGGCGTACTGAAGCTTTCTTT
TRBD1	19	TRBJ1-1	NA	TRBV11-3	CASSLVRTGGPDMNTEAFF	TGTGCCAGCAGCTTAGTCCGGACAGGGGGACCCGACATGAACACTGAAGCTTTCTTT
NA	14	TRBJ1-5	NA	TRBV10-3	CAISSGHSNQPQHF	TGTGCCATCAGTTCGGGACATAGCAATCAGCCCCAGCATTTT
NA	16	TRBJ2-7	few	TRBV27	CASSLGGLRPSYEQYF	TGTGCCAGCAGTTTAGGAGGGTTACGCCCCTCCTACGAGCAGTACTTC
TRBD1	13	TRBJ1-2	few	TRBV6-6	CASSETGIYGYTF	TGTGCCAGCAGTGAGACAGGGATCTATGGCTACACCTTC
TRBD1	14	TRBJ1-5	NA	TRBV7-9	CASSSTGANQPQHF	TGTGCCAGCAGCTCCACAGGGGCCAATCAGCCCCAGCATTTT
TRBD1	14	TRBJ1-5	NA	TRBV6-2/TRBV6-3	CASSWDRALQPQHF	TGTGCCAGCAGTTGGGACAGGGCCTTACAGCCCCAGCATTTT